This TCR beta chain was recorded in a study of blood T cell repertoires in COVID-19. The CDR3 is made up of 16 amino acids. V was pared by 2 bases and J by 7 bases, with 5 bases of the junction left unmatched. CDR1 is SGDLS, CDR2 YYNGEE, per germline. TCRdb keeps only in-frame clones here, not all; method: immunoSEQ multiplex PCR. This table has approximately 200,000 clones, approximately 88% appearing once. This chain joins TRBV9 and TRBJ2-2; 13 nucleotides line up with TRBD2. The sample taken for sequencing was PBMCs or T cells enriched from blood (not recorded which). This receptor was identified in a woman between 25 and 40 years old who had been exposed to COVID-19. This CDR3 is CASSVGTSGIFGELFF. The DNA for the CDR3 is TGTGCCAGCAGCGTGGGGACTAGCGGGATTTTCGGGGAGCTGTTTTTT.